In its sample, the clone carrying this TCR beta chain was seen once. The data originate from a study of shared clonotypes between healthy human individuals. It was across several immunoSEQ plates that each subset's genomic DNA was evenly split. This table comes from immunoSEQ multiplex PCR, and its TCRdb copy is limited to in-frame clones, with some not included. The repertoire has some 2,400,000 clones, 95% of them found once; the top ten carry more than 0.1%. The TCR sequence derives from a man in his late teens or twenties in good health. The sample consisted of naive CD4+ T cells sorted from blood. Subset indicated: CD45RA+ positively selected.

CDR3: CASRPPTGGFTEAFF. Here the CDR3 DNA reads TGTGCCAGCAGGCCTCCCACAGGGGGCTTCACTGAAGCTTTCTTT. The chain combines TRBV28 with TRBJ1-1; 9 nucleotides line up with TRBD1. V dropped 6 bases and J dropped 4; count of bases not matched to a gene: 9. CDR1 is MDHEN, CDR2 SYDVKM, per germline. The CDR3 is 15 residues long.